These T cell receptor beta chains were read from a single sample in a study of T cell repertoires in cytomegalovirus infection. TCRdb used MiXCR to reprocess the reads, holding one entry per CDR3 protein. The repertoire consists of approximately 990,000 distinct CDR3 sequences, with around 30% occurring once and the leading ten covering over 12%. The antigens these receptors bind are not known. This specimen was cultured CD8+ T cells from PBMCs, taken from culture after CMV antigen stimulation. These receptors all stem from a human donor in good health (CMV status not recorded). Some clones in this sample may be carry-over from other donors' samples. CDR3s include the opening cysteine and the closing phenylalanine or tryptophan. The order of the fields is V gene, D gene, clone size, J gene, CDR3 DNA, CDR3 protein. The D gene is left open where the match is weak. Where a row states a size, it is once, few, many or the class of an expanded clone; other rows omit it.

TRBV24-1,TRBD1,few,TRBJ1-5,TGTGCCACCAGTGACACGAATGGACAGGGGGCAAGGCAGCCCCAGCATTTT,CATSDTNGQGARQPQHF
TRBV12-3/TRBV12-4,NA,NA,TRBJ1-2,TGTGCCAGCAGTTTCGGGCGTCTCAACTATGGCTACACCTTC,CASSFGRLNYGYTF
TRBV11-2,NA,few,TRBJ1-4,TGTGCCAGCAGCGAGCGTTGGGATAGAACTAATGAAAAACTGTTTTTT,CASSERWDRTNEKLFF
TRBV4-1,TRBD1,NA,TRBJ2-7,TGCGCCAGCAGCCAGGGGGACAGCTTCTACGAGCAGTACTTC,CASSQGDSFYEQYF
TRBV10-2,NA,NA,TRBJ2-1,TGCGCCAGCAGTGACCGGGACCACCCCTACAATGAGCAGTTCTTC,CASSDRDHPYNEQFF
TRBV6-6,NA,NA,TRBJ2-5,TGTGCCAGCAGTTACTCGAGGGGAGCAGGCGGGAAGACCCAGTACTTC,CASSYSRGAGGKTQYF
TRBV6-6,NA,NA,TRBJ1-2,TGTGCCAGCAGTTACGTCCCGAGGGGGAACTATGGCTACACCTTC,CASSYVPRGNYGYTF
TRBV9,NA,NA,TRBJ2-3,TGTGCCAGCAGCGGGAGAGGTACGCAGTATTTT,CASSGRGTQYF
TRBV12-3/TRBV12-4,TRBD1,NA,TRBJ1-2,TGTGCCAGCAGTTTGCGGACAGGGCTCTATGGCTACACCTTC,CASSLRTGLYGYTF
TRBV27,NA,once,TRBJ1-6,TGTGCCAGCAGTTTAGAGGGGTATGGTTCACCCCTCCACTTT,CASSLEGYGSPLHF
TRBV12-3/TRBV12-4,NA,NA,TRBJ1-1,TGTGCCAGCGACAGCCCGACGAACACTGAAGCTTTCTTT,CASDSPTNTEAFF
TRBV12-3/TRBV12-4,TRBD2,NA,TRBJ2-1,TGTGCCAGCAGGCTGGGGACTACGATTAATGAGCAGTTCTTC,CASRLGTTINEQFF
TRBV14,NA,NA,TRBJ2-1,TGTGCCAGCAGCCAAGAGGCCCATCCTCTCTACAATGAGCAGTTCTTC,CASSQEAHPLYNEQFF
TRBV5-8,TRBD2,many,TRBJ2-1,TGTGCCAGCAGGCCACTAGCGGGGGGGCTCTGGGAGCAGTTCTTC,CASRPLAGGLWEQFF
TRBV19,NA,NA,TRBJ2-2,TGTGCCAGTATGGAGACCGGGGAGCTGTTTTTT,CASMETGELFF
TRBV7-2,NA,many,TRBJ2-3,TGTGCCAGCAGCCCGGAGGGGGGCACAGATACGCAGTATTTT,CASSPEGGTDTQYF
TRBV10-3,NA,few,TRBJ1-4,TGTGCCATCAGTGAGGGGCAGTTTCCAACTAATGAAAAACTGTTTTTT,CAISEGQFPTNEKLFF
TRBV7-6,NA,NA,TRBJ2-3,TGTGCCAGCAGCTCCTATCCAGATACGCAGTATTTT,CASSSYPDTQYF
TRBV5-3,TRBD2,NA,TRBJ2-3,TGTGCCAGCAGCTTGGTGTGCGGGAGAGGCCCAGATACGCAGTATTTT,CASSLVCGRGPDTQYF
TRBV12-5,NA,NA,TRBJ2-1,TGTGCTAGTGGTTTGGGCGGGGTAGGCGATGAGCAGTTCTTC,CASGLGGVGDEQFF
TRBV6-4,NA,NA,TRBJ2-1,TGTGCCAGCAGTGACTCGAGGGTTACCCTCAATGAGCAGTTCTTC,CASSDSRVTLNEQFF
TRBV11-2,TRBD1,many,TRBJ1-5,TGTGCCAGCAGCCGGGACAGGTCCCTTTCGGGCAATCAGCCCCAGCATTTT,CASSRDRSLSGNQPQHF
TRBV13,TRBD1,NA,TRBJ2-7,TGTGCCAGCAGCTTTAGACAGGGGGCCCACGAGCAGTACTTC,CASSFRQGAHEQYF
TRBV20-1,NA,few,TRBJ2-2,TGCAGTGCCAGAGGAGGTAGCGGGGAGCTGTTTTTT,CSARGGSGELFF
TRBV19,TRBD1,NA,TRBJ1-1,TGTGCCAGTAGCCCGGGACAGGGTTTCTCTGAAGCTTTCTTT,CASSPGQGFSEAFF
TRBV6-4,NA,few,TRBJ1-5,TGTGCCAGCCCCCCGAGGGAAGTTAGGGTGTATATGAGCAATCAGCCCCAGCATTTT,CASPPREVRVYMSNQPQHF
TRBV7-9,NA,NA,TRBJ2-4,TGTGCCAGCAGTCCTCCGTATCGGCTACAGGGAAAAACCAAAAACATTCAGTACTTC,CASSPPYRLQGKTKNIQYF
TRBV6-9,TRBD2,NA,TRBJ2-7,TGTGCCAGGCTTGCAGGGCCTAGGGCAGCGGGGGTTTACGAGCAGTACTTC,CARLAGPRAAGVYEQYF
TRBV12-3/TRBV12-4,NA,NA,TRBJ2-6,TGTGCCAGCAGTTTAAGGCTTGACGGGGCCAACGTCCTGACTTTC,CASSLRLDGANVLTF